These 22 T cell receptor beta chains share one sample of origin, sequenced in a study of early T cells in non-severe SARS-CoV-2 infection (dated by TCRdb to the early 2020s). The library was made by 5' RACE. These reads were obtained on a NextSeq 500. TCRdb redid the processing of the public reads, applying fastp at Q25 and MiXCR, and retained in-frame beta chains. Identical CDR3 protein sequences are pooled into one entry, listed with their most common genes and DNA. A total of 65,000 to 95,000 distinct CDR3 sequences appear in this sample, roughly 16% of them only once. 2.9% of the sample lies in the top ten. Sequenced input: whole blood. The receptors come from an adult who was a healthcare worker with PCR-confirmed SARS-CoV-2 infection or an uninfected control (not recorded which).

The chain uses TRBV29-1 and TRBJ2-7, with D tentatively TRBD1 (6 bases). This CDR3 has 12 residues. CDR1 and CDR2 (germline): SQVTM, ANQGSEA. CDR3 bases: TGCGGTATACAGGGCCCCCACTACGAGCAGTACTTC. It codes for CGIQGPHYEQYF.

The rearrangement joins TRBV29-1 to TRBJ2-1; possible D gene TRBD1, 5 bases. Germline V lookup: CDR1 SQVTM, CDR2 ANQGSEA. The ends were cut back, 6 bases at V and 8 bases at J, with 11 bases in the middle. The CDR3 loop spans 11 amino acids. CDR3 bases: TGCAGCGTCTCCAGGGTTGATGAGCAGTTCTTC. Amino acids: CSVSRVDEQFF.

This clonotype was found a few times. This sequence joins TRBV3-1 and TRBJ2-7; D is ambiguous. The CDR3 totals 14 residues. V shed 1 base and J shed 2 bases, with 9 bases lying between them. Germline CDR1 and CDR2: LGHDT and YNNKEL (reference sequence). The CDR3 DNA reads TGTGCCAGCAGCCAAGGGGCTATAACCTACGAGCAGTACTTC. Protein product: CASSQGAITYEQYF.

This clonotype was observed once. V gene TRBV7-2 combines with J gene TRBJ2-3; TRBD2 agrees at 10 bases. Unmatched junction bases numbered 4, after V lost 3 bases and J lost 4 bases. Germline-derived CDR1 and CDR2 are SGHTA and FQGNSA. There are 15 residues in the CDR3. The CDR3 DNA is TGTGCCAGCAGCTTGAGCGGGAGGGCCCCAGATACGCAGTATTTT. Protein: CASSLSGRAPDTQYF.

J is TRBJ1-4 and V is TRBV6-6; maybe TRBD1 (6 bases). Germline V gene data show CDR1 as MNHNY and CDR2 as SVGAGI (reference sequence). The CDR3 contains 16 residues. The V and J ends lost 2 bases and 7 bases respectively, with 17 bases between them. The CDR3 nucleotides read TGTGCCAGCAGTTACCCACAGGGACCCGCGCCTGAAAAACTGTTTTTT. Translated, it gives CASSYPQGPAPEKLFF.

The chain carries TRBV3-1 and TRBJ2-1, with D hard to call. CDR1 and CDR2 from the germline V gene are LGHDT and YNNKEL (reference sequence). The CDR3 is 17 amino acids. Between the trimmed V and J ends, which lost 1 base and 7 bases, there was a span of 20 bases. For the CDR3, the DNA is TGTGCCAGCAGCCAAGTTGGAGCTGGACCCCAAGGGAATGAGCAGTTCTTC. This encodes CASSQVGAGPQGNEQFF.

This clonotype was detected a few times. The genes are TRBV20-1 and TRBJ2-1, with D tentatively TRBD2 (6 bases). Germline CDR1 is DFQATT and CDR2 is SNEGSKA (reference sequence). CDR3 length: 16 residues. For the CDR3, the DNA is TGCTGTACCTGGCTGGAGGGCCGGAGCTCCTACAATGAGCAGTTCTTC. This sequence encodes CCTWLEGRSSYNEQFF.

The rearrangement joins TRBV20-1 to TRBJ1-6; 7 nucleotides match TRBD1. The V gene's germline CDR1 is DFQATT and CDR2 SNEGSKA (reference sequence). The CDR3 is 15 residues long. Trimming took 4 bases from V and 10 from J; bases not matched to a gene: 13. The chain's CDR3 is CSATRKGTVRSPLHF. CDR3 nucleotide sequence: TGCAGTGCTACGCGGAAGGGGACAGTCCGATCACCCCTCCACTTT.

The rearrangement links TRBV3-1 to TRBJ1-5; unclear D gene. The germline CDR1 and CDR2 sequences are LGHDT and YNNKEL (reference sequence). V lost 0 bases and J 0 bases, leaving 6 bases between the germline ends. The CDR3 runs 15 residues. The chain's CDR3 is CASSQDGLSNQPQHF. CDR3 DNA: TGTGCCAGCAGCCAAGACGGCCTTAGCAATCAGCCCCAGCATTTT.

This clonotype has just a few counts. The chain employs TRBV24-1 and TRBJ2-1; D may match TRBD1 or TRBD2 (5 bases each). The CDR3 contains 13 residues. The germline CDR1 and CDR2 sequences are KGHDR and SFDVKD. V gave up 11 bases and J gave up 7 bases, with 17 bases separating them. The CDR3 DNA is TGTGCCATCCGGGACGCGGGCCGGAATGAGCAGTTCTTC. Protein product: CAIRDAGRNEQFF.

CDR3 sequence: CASRAQRGRTDTQYF. CDR3 sequence (DNA): TGTGCCAGCAGGGCCCAGCGAGGTCGCACAGATACGCAGTATTTT. The chain is built from TRBV21-1 and TRBJ2-3; TRBD2 was called by the table and not checked on the DNA. TRBV21-1 is described as a pseudogene. There are 15 residues in the CDR3.

This clonotype was detected ten times or more. The chain carries TRBV10-2 and TRBJ2-5, with no clear D. This CDR3 has 12 residues. V lost 8 bases and J lost 5, with 12 bases in between. Germline CDR1 WSHSY, CDR2 SAAADI. The DNA for the CDR3 is TGCGCCAGCGGGCAGTCAATGGAGACCCAGTACTTC. Translation gives CASGQSMETQYF.

The V gene is TRBV7-3, the J gene TRBJ1-1, with D possibly TRBD1 on 6 matching bases. Trimming removed 5 bases from V and 5 bases from J, with 18 bases in between. The CDR3 covers 15 residues. Germline values: CDR1 SGHTA, CDR2 FQGTGA. DNA for the CDR3: TGTGCCAGCAGCCTCCGACAGGTCGGTGGAACTGAAGCTTTCTTT. This sequence encodes CASSLRQVGGTEAFF.

The V call is TRBV29-1, the J call TRBJ2-1; a possible D gene is TRBD2 (5 bases). Germline V gene data show CDR1 as SQVTM and CDR2 as ANQGSEA. The length of the CDR3 is 13 residues. Between the trimmed V and J ends, which lost 2 bases and 12 bases, there was a span of 17 bases. This chain's CDR3 is CSVEPQVAGGQFF. Written as DNA, the CDR3 is TGCAGCGTTGAACCCCAGGTTGCGGGCGGGCAGTTCTTC.

This clonotype was recorded many times. The gene calls are TRBV11-2 and TRBJ2-1; D unresolved. There are 12 residues in the CDR3. V lost 0 bases to trimming and J lost 9 bases, with 6 bases between them. In germline, CDR1 is SGHAT, CDR2 FQNNGV. Here the CDR3 reads CASSLDFSEQFF. CDR3 DNA sequence: TGTGCCAGCAGCTTAGATTTTAGTGAGCAGTTCTTC.

The chain carries TRBV20-1 and TRBJ2-3; 12 bases line up with TRBD1. This CDR3 is 14 amino acids long. Germline CDR1 reads DFQATT; CDR2 reads SNEGSKA (reference sequence). V was clipped by 5 bases and J by 4 bases; unmatched bases: 4. This CDR3 is CSAPWDRGPDTQYF. The CDR3 region has the DNA TGCAGTGCTCCTTGGGACAGGGGGCCAGATACGCAGTATTTT.

The chain is built from TRBV11-2 and TRBJ2-5; 8 nucleotides line up with TRBD2. The CDR3 covers 15 residues. In germline, CDR1 is SGHAT, CDR2 FQNNGV. Germline trimming cut 1 base from V and 3 bases from J; bases unmatched to any gene: 4. The CDR3 bases are TGTGCCAGCAGCTTAGGGGTTAGCGGGGAAGAGACCCAGTACTTC. It is translated as CASSLGVSGEETQYF.

The rearrangement joins TRBV7-3 to TRBJ1-1; no definite D call. This CDR3 has 15 amino acids. The V and J ends lost 5 bases and 0 bases respectively, with 13 bases between them. Germline V gene data show CDR1 as SGHTA and CDR2 as FQGTGA. The CDR3 DNA sequence: TGTGCCAGCAGCCCCCTGAAGGTCATGAACACTGAAGCTTTCTTT. It encodes CASSPLKVMNTEAFF.

This clonotype was detected ten times or more. The chain is built from TRBV28 and TRBJ2-7; 7 bases map to TRBD2. Germline trimming cut 10 bases from V and 0 bases from J; bases unmatched to any gene: 9. The germline V gene has CDR1 MDHEN and CDR2 SYDVKM. The CDR3 contains 14 residues. CDR3 sequence: CATDSGGSSYEQYF. DNA for the CDR3: TGTGCCACCGACTCCGGGGGGAGCTCCTACGAGCAGTACTTC.

This rearrangement joins TRBV10-1 to TRBJ2-1; TRBD1 matches at 9 bases. CDR1 and CDR2 from the germline V gene are WNHNN and SYGVQD (reference sequence). The CDR3 runs to 16 residues. Trimming removed 0 bases from V and 7 bases from J; junction bases left unmatched: 7. This chain's CDR3 is CASSESGTGLRNEQFF. The CDR3 bases are TGCGCCAGCAGTGAGTCCGGGACAGGGTTAAGGAATGAGCAGTTCTTC.

This clonotype was picked up a small number of times. As DNA, the CDR3 is TGTGCCAGCTCACGAGGGACAGGGAGCATCGGGGAGCTGTTTTTT. Translating it yields CASSRGTGSIGELFF. The V gene is TRBV18, the J gene TRBJ2-2, with 9 bases identical to TRBD1. CDR3 length: 15 residues. V was pared by 4 bases and J by 7 bases, with 7 bases of the junction left unmatched. Per germline, CDR1 KGHSH and CDR2 LQKENI.

The chain is built from TRBV9 and TRBJ1-1, with a possible D match to TRBD1 (6 bases). This CDR3 is 15 amino acids long. CDR1 SGDLS and CDR2 YYNGEE come from the germline V gene. V was cut by 4 bases and J by 1 base, with 14 bases left in between. Here the CDR3 DNA reads TGTGCCAGCAGCCGAGGAGGACAGCCGAACACTGAAGCTTTCTTT. This gives the protein CASSRGGQPNTEAFF.